The 27 T cell receptor beta chains in this list originate from one sample, sequenced in a study of cytomegalovirus exposure and HLA in healthy donors (dated by TCRdb to 2016 to 2017). Libraries were built with the immunoSEQ multiplex PCR assay. For the multiplex PCR, a mixture combining 60 forward primers for TCR Vbeta segments and 13 reverse primers for TCR Jbeta segments was used. TCRdb took this table from immuneACCESS and kept in-frame rearrangements with V and J called. Such tables lack part of the clones; where checked against another copy, unresolved V genes explain under half of the gap, and the rest is unexplained. In this sample's table one finds 120,000 to 150,000 clones. The ten largest make up approximately 2.4% of the sample. The sample consisted of PBMCs. These TCRs come from a man in his forties or fifties in good health and CMV-seronegative.

The J gene is TRBJ1-2, the V gene TRBV6-5, with D tentatively TRBD1 (6 bases). The ends were cut back, 5 bases at V and 2 bases at J, with 9 bases in the middle. CDR3 length: 13 amino acids. Looked up from germline, CDR1 is MNHEY and CDR2 is SVGAGI. CDR3 sequence (DNA): TGTGCCAGCAGTCCCGGACAGAACTATGGCTACACCTTC. This codes for CASSPGQNYGYTF.

The rearrangement links TRBV7-2 to TRBJ1-2, with 7 bases identical to TRBD1. The germline V gene has CDR1 SGHTA and CDR2 FQGNSA. With V trimmed by 5 bases and J by 4 bases, 10 bases remained unmatched. CDR3 size: 15 residues. CDR3 sequence: CASSPRQGSSYGYTF. The CDR3 nucleotides read TGTGCCAGCAGCCCCAGACAGGGAAGCTCCTATGGCTACACCTTC.

The rearrangement joins TRBV19 to TRBJ1-5; the D is unclear. CDR1 LNHDA and CDR2 SQIVND come from the germline V gene (reference sequence). This CDR3 is 13 amino acids long. Trimming cost V 6 bases and J 4 bases, with 10 bases left between them. CDR3 nucleotide sequence: TGTGCCAGTAGAACGTTTGAGAATCAGCCCCAGCATTTT. This translates into CASRTFENQPQHF.

The chain uses TRBV5-1 and TRBJ2-2; D not certain. Germline CDR1 reads SGHRS; CDR2 reads YFSETQ. The V end lost 0 bases, the J end lost 4 bases, and 4 bases lay between the germline ends. CDR3 length equals 13 residues. The CDR3 protein is CASSLGSTGELFF. The CDR3 coding sequence is TGCGCCAGCAGCTTGGGTAGCACCGGGGAGCTGTTTTTT.

The CDR3 DNA is TGTGCCAGCAGCCAACGGACTAGCGGGGTCTCGAACACCGGGGAGCTGTTTTTT. Residues: CASSQRTSGVSNTGELFF. V gene TRBV4-2 combines with J gene TRBJ2-2; TRBD2 aligns across 12 bases. The CDR3 length is 18 residues. The J segment lost 0 bases and the V segment lost 2 bases, leaving 4 bases of the junction unmatched. The germline V gene encodes CDR1 LGHNA and CDR2 YNFKEQ.

The chain links TRBV4-1 to TRBJ2-1, with a tentative D call TRBD1 (6 bases). Germline V gene lookup returns CDR1 MGHRA and CDR2 YSYEKL. The CDR3 is 16 amino acids. V lost 2 bases, J lost 9 bases, and 20 bases lay in between. The CDR3, as DNA: TGCGCCAGCAGCCAACAATTGGCAGGGGTTGGGGGTGAGCAGTTCTTC. Translated: CASSQQLAGVGGEQFF.

The rearrangement links TRBV4-2 to TRBJ2-5; D is uncertain. The better agreement between TRBJ2-7 and the DNA end casts doubt on the J call. The length of the CDR3 is 13 residues. Germline CDR1 is LGHNA and CDR2 is YNFKEQ. The CDR3 is CASSQGPSYEQYF. Written as DNA, the CDR3 is TGTGCCAGCAGCCAAGGTCCCTCCTACGAGCAGTACTTC.

The gene calls are TRBV7-9 and TRBJ1-6; D ambiguous. Trimming left V 1 base short and J 9 bases short, with 13 bases between. This CDR3 contains 15 residues. Germline V gene sequence: CDR1 SEHNR, CDR2 FQNEAQ (reference sequence). The CDR3 reads CASSLGGSLASPLHF. CDR3 nucleotide sequence: TGTGCCAGCAGCTTAGGAGGGTCCCTGGCTTCACCCCTCCACTTT.

This chain connects TRBV29-1 to TRBJ2-3; 10 nucleotides match TRBD2. In germline, CDR1 is SQVTM, CDR2 ANQGSEA. This CDR3 has 13 residues. The V segment lost 6 bases and the J segment 7 bases; nucleotides outside the gene matches: 7. DNA of the CDR3: TGCAGCGTCTCTAGCGGGGGAGGTTATACGCAGTATTTT. It is translated as CSVSSGGGYTQYF.

The genes are TRBV9 and TRBJ1-1, with 7 bases matching TRBD1. There are 16 residues in the CDR3. The germline gives CDR1 SGDLS, CDR2 YYNGEE. V gave up 3 bases and J gave up 2 bases; unmatched junction bases: 10. The CDR3 nucleotides are TGTGCCAGCAGCGGTTATACTAACAGGGGAAACACTGAAGCTTTCTTT. The encoded protein is CASSGYTNRGNTEAFF.

V gene TRBV5-1 combines with J gene TRBJ2-3, with D possibly being TRBD2 (6 bases). The germline V gene has CDR1 SGHRS and CDR2 YFSETQ. Trimming took 4 bases from V and 6 from J, leaving 15 bases between them. The CDR3 spans 14 residues. CDR3 in DNA: TGCGCCAGCAGCCAGACTAGTTACGGGGATACGCAGTATTTT. Encoded protein: CASSQTSYGDTQYF.

The V gene is TRBV7-9, the J gene TRBJ1-1, with D uncertain. The CDR3 covers 13 residues. Germline V gene sequence: CDR1 SEHNR, CDR2 FQNEAQ (reference sequence). V shed 1 base and J shed 3 bases, with 6 bases lying between them. The DNA for the CDR3 is TGTGCCAGCAGCTTAGGAGGGCACACTGAAGCTTTCTTT. This encodes CASSLGGHTEAFF.

V and J are TRBV27 and TRBJ2-7; 8 positions agree with TRBD2. In germline, CDR1 is MNHEY, CDR2 SMNVEV (reference sequence). V gave up 5 bases and J gave up 2 bases; unmatched junction bases: 2. There are 13 residues in the CDR3. DNA for the CDR3: TGTGCCAGCAGTCGGGGGGGCCCCTACGAGCAGTACTTC. Its translation is CASSRGGPYEQYF.

V is TRBV28 and J is TRBJ1-4; TRBD1 aligns across 8 bases. The V segment lost 2 bases and the J segment 11 bases; nucleotides outside the gene matches: 10. The germline V gene has CDR1 MDHEN and CDR2 SYDVKM. This CDR3 contains 15 residues. The CDR3 loop is CASSLGQGNPGKLFF. The CDR3 region has the DNA TGTGCCAGCAGTTTAGGACAGGGCAACCCTGGGAAACTGTTTTTT.

The chain combines TRBV9 with TRBJ1-2; the D is unclear. Germline V gene sequence: CDR1 SGDLS, CDR2 YYNGEE. V was trimmed by 3 bases and J by 4 bases, leaving 13 bases between them. The CDR3 is 14 amino acids. CDR3 loop: CASSGGREVYGYTF. CDR3 nucleotides: TGTGCCAGCAGCGGGGGAAGGGAGGTCTATGGCTACACCTTC. Looking up the rest from reference TRBV9 and TRBJ1-2 gives the full variable domain: DSGVTQTPKHLITATGQRVTLRCSPRSGDLSVYWYQQSLDQGLQFLIQYYNGEERAKGNILERFSAQQFPDLHSELNLSSLELGDSALYFCASSGGREVYGYTFGSGTRLTVV.

The CDR3, as DNA: TGTGCCAGCTCACCACAAAGCACTTCCTACGAGCAGTACTTC. Encoded protein: CASSPQSTSYEQYF. This sequence joins TRBV18 and TRBJ2-7; D ambiguous. The germline CDR1 and CDR2 sequences are KGHSH and LQKENI. The CDR3 length is 14 residues. Trimming removed 1 base at V and 1 base at J, with 8 bases between.

The chain carries TRBV28 and TRBJ1-1; 9 bases line up with TRBD1. The trim removed 7 bases at V and 3 bases at J, leaving 15 bases unmatched. Germline CDR1 is MDHEN and CDR2 is SYDVKM. CDR3 length equals 17 residues. The CDR3 reads CASKSMAGTGRHTEAFF. Here the CDR3 DNA reads TGTGCCAGCAAGTCGATGGCGGGGACAGGGAGGCACACTGAAGCTTTCTTT.

The chain recombines TRBV9 with TRBJ2-3; TRBD2 aligns across 9 bases. CDR3 length equals 15 residues. Trimming cost V 3 bases and J 8 bases; bases outside gene matches: 10. The V gene's germline CDR1 is SGDLS and CDR2 YYNGEE. This chain's CDR3 is CASSAPAGGPRTQYF. CDR3 nucleotides: TGTGCCAGCAGCGCCCCGGCGGGGGGGCCACGTACGCAGTATTTT.

The genes are TRBV19 and TRBJ1-2; 7 bases align to TRBD1. Germline values: CDR1 LNHDA, CDR2 SQIVND (reference sequence). The CDR3 contains 15 residues. V lost 5 bases and J lost 4; bases outside the gene matches: 10. Here the CDR3 reads CASSPTDRTLYGYTF. CDR3 bases: TGTGCCAGTAGTCCTACGGACAGGACTCTCTATGGCTACACCTTC.

The chain links TRBV12-5 to TRBJ2-3, with D possibly matching TRBD2 (5 bases). Germline V gene sequence: CDR1 LGHNT, CDR2 FRNRAP. The CDR3 is 15 amino acids. The ends were cut back, 1 base at V and 1 base at J, with 9 bases in the middle. DNA of the CDR3: TGTGCTAGTGGTTTGGCTGGGAGCCGCACAGATACGCAGTATTTT. This sequence encodes CASGLAGSRTDTQYF. Combining the CDR3 with reference TRBV12-5 and TRBJ2-3 gives the whole variable domain DARVTQTPRHKVTEMGQEVTMRCQPILGHNTVFWYRQTMMQGLELLAYFRNRAPLDDSGMPKDRFSAEMPDATLATLKIQPSEPRDSAVYFCASGLAGSRTDTQYFGPGTRLTVL.

This chain connects TRBV7-2 to TRBJ2-2; D unclear. There are 15 residues in the CDR3. The V gene lost 5 bases and the J gene lost 6 bases, with 16 bases spanning the gap. Germline CDR1 is SGHTA and CDR2 is FQGNSA. The CDR3 DNA is TGTGCCAGCAGCCCCCCCAGGCTAAAACCCGGGGAGCTGTTTTTT. This translates into CASSPPRLKPGELFF.

The chain carries TRBV7-2 and TRBJ1-5; 7 bases match TRBD1. This CDR3 is 16 amino acids long. V trimming: 5 bases; J trimming: 0 bases; junction bases outside the gene matches: 7. Germline CDR1 SGHTA, CDR2 FQGNSA. The CDR3 DNA reads as TGTGCCAGCAGCCCAGGGGGGACCTATAGCAATCAGCCCCAGCATTTT. This translates into CASSPGGTYSNQPQHF.

The V gene is TRBV5-4, the J gene TRBJ1-2; 7 bases match TRBD1. The CDR3 has 15 residues. Germline CDR1 reads SGHNT; CDR2 reads YYREEE (reference sequence). V shed 0 bases, J shed 8 bases, and the junction held 10 bases outside the gene matches. DNA for the CDR3: TGTGCCAGCAGCTTGGTTCCGACAGGGATGACCGGCTACACCTTC. Protein product: CASSLVPTGMTGYTF.

This chain joins TRBV5-1 and TRBJ2-5, with D possibly TRBD2 on 6 matching bases. Germline values: CDR1 SGHRS, CDR2 YFSETQ. Trimming cost V 0 bases and J 1 base, with 16 bases left between them. This CDR3 has 17 residues. CDR3 DNA: TGCGCCAGCAGCTTGGGGGGGGTCGGACCTGTCCAAGAGACCCAGTACTTC. Its translation: CASSLGGVGPVQETQYF. Supplemented by reference TRBV5-1 and TRBJ2-5, the full variable domain reads KAGVTQTPRYLIKTRGQQVTLSCSPISGHRSVSWYQQTPGQGLQFLFEYFSETQRNKGNFPGRFSGRQFSNSRSEMNVSTLELGDSALYLCASSLGGVGPVQETQYFGPGTRLLVL.

J is TRBJ1-6 and V is TRBV5-1, with 10 nucleotides matching TRBD1. Germline assignment: CDR1 SGHRS and CDR2 YFSETQ. V was pared by 4 bases and J by 11 bases, with 12 bases of the junction left unmatched. The CDR3 consists of 16 residues. The CDR3 sequence: CASSGYPQGQGPPLHF. CDR3 DNA sequence: TGCGCCAGCAGCGGATACCCACAGGGACAGGGGCCACCCCTCCACTTT.

V is TRBV7-9 and J is TRBJ2-7, with a weak D call TRBD1 (5 bases). Per germline, CDR1 SEHNR and CDR2 FQNEAQ (reference sequence). V lost 11 bases and J 2 bases, leaving 10 bases between the germline ends. This CDR3 is built from 11 residues. CDR3 sequence reads: CAAGRAYEQYF. The CDR3 region has the DNA TGTGCCGCAGGCAGGGCCTACGAGCAGTACTTC.

Details on this clone: One end of the junction varies from germline; a read error may be responsible. Other DNA sequences within the sample encode an identical CDR3. The rearrangement uses TRBV4-3 and TRBJ1-6; the D is unclear. Germline V gene data show CDR1 as LGHNA and CDR2 as YSLEER. The CDR3 has 15 amino acids. The CDR3 here is CASSQGSSYNSPLHF. DNA of the CDR3: TGCGCCAGCAGCCAAGGGAGCTCCTATAATTCCCCCCTCCACTTT.